This T cell receptor beta chain was captured by sequencing in a study of blood T cell repertoires in COVID-19. Study-level information: The samples span acute and convalescent COVID-19 from the United States, Italy and Spain. From T cells, B-cell-depleted T cells, or PBMCs came the material, which was cDNA or gDNA.

The data were produced by immunoSEQ multiplex PCR, yet TCRdb's version contains in-frame clones alone and is incomplete. Of some 340,000 clones in the sample, 87% are singletons; the top ten hold roughly 5.2%. Those enrolled, adults aged roughly 18 to 90 years, came from 20 to 25 US areas. This receptor was obtained from a woman aged 30 to 39 who had recovered from COVID-19. The sequencing input was PBMCs or T cells enriched from blood (not recorded which).

The CDR3 DNA reads TGTGCCAGCTCACCACCGCAGGACAGGGCCCTCGAAGCTTTCTTT. This translates into CASSPPQDRALEAFF. The chain has TRBV18 and TRBJ1-1; 8 bases match TRBD1. Germline lookup yields CDR1 KGHSH and CDR2 LQKENI. V dropped 0 bases and J dropped 8; count of bases not matched to a gene: 8. The CDR3 has 15 amino acids.